These T cell receptor beta chains were read from a single sample in a study of regulatory T cells in long-lasting Graves disease. MiXCR, run by TCRdb on the multiplex PCR reads, gives a single entry per CDR3 protein. The profile shows about 450,000 distinct CDR3 sequences, about a sixth of them singletons. The data were also submitted as part of a second study, on T cells in Graves' hyperthyroidism and ophthalmopathy.

This specimen consisted of peripheral blood mononuclear cells (PBMCs), obtained at new diagnosis, from a patient treated with antithyroid drugs. Receptors originate from a woman between 25 and 40 years old with Graves disease. Each CDR3 is given with its conserved first and last residue. The order of the fields is clone size, D gene, V gene, J gene, CDR3 DNA, CDR3 protein. The D gene is left open where the match is weak. Clone size is stated in some rows and not others, as once, few, many or a class when expanded.

abundance: few
d_gene: .
v_gene: TRBV12-3/TRBV12-4
j_gene: TRBJ2-2
CDR3nt: TGTGCCAGCAGAATGATCGGGGGGCCCGGGGAGCTGTTTTTT
CDR3aa: CASRMIGGPGELFF

abundance: .
d_gene: TRBD2
v_gene: TRBV15
j_gene: TRBJ2-1
CDR3nt: TGTGCCACCAGCAGAGGACTAGCGGGAGAGAATGAGCAGTTCTTC
CDR3aa: CATSRGLAGENEQFF

abundance: .
d_gene: .
v_gene: TRBV7-9
j_gene: TRBJ2-1
CDR3nt: TGTGCCAGCACTTTGGCCGCCAATGAGCAGTTCTTC
CDR3aa: CASTLAANEQFF

abundance: few
d_gene: TRBD1
v_gene: TRBV2
j_gene: TRBJ1-3
CDR3nt: TGTGCCAGCAGACCGGGACAGTGGCCTGGAAACACCATATATTTT
CDR3aa: CASRPGQWPGNTIYF

abundance: few
d_gene: .
v_gene: TRBV5-1
j_gene: TRBJ2-1
CDR3nt: TGCGCCAGCAGCTTGGCCGGGGATTCAAGTTTCGGGACCAAGACAAATGAGCAGTTCTTC
CDR3aa: CASSLAGDSSFGTKTNEQFF

abundance: many
d_gene: .
v_gene: TRBV2
j_gene: TRBJ1-5
CDR3nt: TGTGCCAGCAGTGGTTCAGGGGTCGATCAGCCCCAGCATTTT
CDR3aa: CASSGSGVDQPQHF

abundance: many
d_gene: .
v_gene: TRBV11-2
j_gene: TRBJ1-1
CDR3nt: TGTGCCAGCAGCTCGAGCACAGTGAACACTGAAGCTTTCTTT
CDR3aa: CASSSSTVNTEAFF

abundance: few
d_gene: TRBD2
v_gene: TRBV10-2
j_gene: TRBJ2-7
CDR3nt: TGCGCCAGCAGAAACTCCGGGACTAGCGGGATCTACGAGCAGTACTTC
CDR3aa: CASRNSGTSGIYEQYF

abundance: many
d_gene: TRBD1
v_gene: TRBV12-3/TRBV12-4
j_gene: TRBJ1-1
CDR3nt: TGTGCCAGCAGTTTAGCGTTATTGGGACAGAAGAACACTGAAGCTTTCTTT
CDR3aa: CASSLALLGQKNTEAFF

abundance: .
d_gene: TRBD2
v_gene: TRBV27
j_gene: TRBJ2-1
CDR3nt: TGTGCCAGCAGTCTCTCTTTGGGGACTAGCTTCGGTGAGCAGTTCTTC
CDR3aa: CASSLSLGTSFGEQFF

abundance: many
d_gene: .
v_gene: TRBV2
j_gene: TRBJ1-5
CDR3nt: TGTGCCAGCAGTGCGCGGCCTGATGAGCCCCAGCATTTT
CDR3aa: CASSARPDEPQHF

abundance: many
d_gene: .
v_gene: TRBV28
j_gene: TRBJ1-4
CDR3nt: TGTGCCAGCAGTTTTTTTATGGGGAACGGAGGTGAAAAACTGTTTTTT
CDR3aa: CASSFFMGNGGEKLFF

abundance: many
d_gene: TRBD2
v_gene: TRBV12-3/TRBV12-4
j_gene: TRBJ2-2
CDR3nt: TGTGCCAGCAGTTCCACTAGCGGGAGGGCCCGAAGGGAGCTGTTTTTT
CDR3aa: CASSSTSGRARRELFF

abundance: many
d_gene: TRBD2
v_gene: TRBV7-3
j_gene: TRBJ2-1
CDR3nt: TGTGCCAGCAGCGCAACTAGCGGGAGGGCCTACAATGAGCAGTTCTTC
CDR3aa: CASSATSGRAYNEQFF

abundance: many
d_gene: TRBD1
v_gene: TRBV6-2/TRBV6-3
j_gene: TRBJ2-1
CDR3nt: TGTGCCAGCAGTTGGACAGGGAACTACAATGAGCAGTTCTTC
CDR3aa: CASSWTGNYNEQFF